The clone carrying this T cell receptor (beta chain) was found many times. Its antigen is as yet unknown. These data belong to a study of identical twins. Findings of the study overall: Excess low generation probability was seen in twin-shared out-of-frame alpha sequences. Insertion counts were lower in abundant cord blood beta clonotypes, a trend that memory repertoires did not show.

Template switching added a universal primer site; cDNA carried unique molecular identifiers. TCRdb reanalysed the 5' RACE reads using MiXCR and keeps one entry per CDR3 protein. The sample holds approximately 210,000 distinct CDR3 sequences; 6.5% are singletons and the top ten take roughly 15%. These data also formed part of another study, on T cells expressing NK-cell markers. In that study: Seven donors tested HCMV-seropositive and one tested seronegative among the eight sequenced.

This TCR was recovered from a woman younger than 35 in good health. What was sequenced was CD8+ T cells sorted from blood.

CDR3 DNA: TGTGCCAGCAGCCCTGGACTAGCCGCGGCCTACGAGCAGTACTTC. This gives the protein CASSPGLAAAYEQYF. The chain carries TRBV3-1 and TRBJ2-7; 8 positions agree with TRBD2. Trimming cost V 4 bases and J 2 bases; bases outside gene matches: 7. Germline CDR1 is LGHDT and CDR2 is YNNKEL (reference sequence). The CDR3 contains 15 residues.